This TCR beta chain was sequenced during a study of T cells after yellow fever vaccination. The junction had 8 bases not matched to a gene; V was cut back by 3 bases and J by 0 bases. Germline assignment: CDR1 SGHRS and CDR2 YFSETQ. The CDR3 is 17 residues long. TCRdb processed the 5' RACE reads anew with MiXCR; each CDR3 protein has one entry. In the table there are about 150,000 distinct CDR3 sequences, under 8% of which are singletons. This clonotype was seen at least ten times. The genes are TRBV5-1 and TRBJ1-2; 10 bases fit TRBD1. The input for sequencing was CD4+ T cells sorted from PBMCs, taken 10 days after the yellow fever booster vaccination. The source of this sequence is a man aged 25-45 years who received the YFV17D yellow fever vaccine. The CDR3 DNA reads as TGCGCCAGCAGCTCCCGGGACAGGGGTTCGGCTAACTATGGCTACACCTTC. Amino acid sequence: CASSSRDRGSANYGYTF.